The 20 T cell receptor beta chains in this list originate from one sample, sequenced in a study of identical twins. TCRdb re-called the 5' RACE reads with MiXCR, one entry per CDR3 protein. The sample includes 1.5 million to 2 million distinct CDR3 sequences, about 32% seen only once; the top ten take approximately 0.29%. The source material was cord blood. The receptors derive from a newborn girl in good health.

V and J are TRBV6-5 and TRBJ2-7; D gene uncertain. The CDR3 runs to 14 residues. The germline V and J ends were trimmed by 4 bases and 6 bases, with 16 bases remaining between them. From germline, CDR1 is MNHEY and CDR2 SVGAGI. In nucleotides, the CDR3 is TGTGCCAGCAGTTTAGGCCCGATGTACCTCGAGCAGTACTTC. Its translation is CASSLGPMYLEQYF.

This clonotype was seen only a few times. The gene calls are TRBV21-1 and TRBJ2-7; the DNA was not compared with TRBD1, the D call given in the table. TRBV21-1 corresponds to a pseudogene. There are 10 residues in the CDR3. Here the CDR3 DNA reads TGTGCCAGCAGCGGGGCAGAACAGTACTTC. Amino acid sequence: CASSGAEQYF.

This chain connects TRBV28 to TRBJ1-5; D is possibly TRBD1 (6 bases). The CDR3 runs 14 residues. Deletions cut 11 bases from V and 2 bases from J, with 16 bases between. Germline lookup yields CDR1 MDHEN and CDR2 SYDVKM. CDR3 coding DNA: TGTGCCTGTCCACTGGGGGCCCGCAATCAGCCCCAGCATTTT. This encodes CACPLGARNQPQHF.

This chain connects TRBV27 to TRBJ2-2; 7 bases agree with TRBD2. V trimming: 1 base; J trimming: 6 bases; junction bases outside the gene matches: 2. CDR1 and CDR2 from the germline V gene are MNHEY and SMNVEV (reference sequence). The CDR3 totals 14 residues. CDR3 DNA sequence: TGTGCCAGCAGTTTATTGGGGGGGGCCGGGGAGCTGTTTTTT. Protein sequence: CASSLLGGAGELFF.

V and J are TRBV6-1 and TRBJ2-4; D call uncertain. This CDR3 has 15 residues. Trimming took off 6 bases at V and 0 bases at J, with 12 bases between the two ends. The germline V gene has CDR1 MNHNS and CDR2 SASEGT. The CDR3: CASSVVALAKNIQYF. CDR3 in DNA: TGTGCCAGCAGCGTGGTGGCCCTAGCCAAAAACATTCAGTACTTC.

The CDR3 protein is CATSATSGRGAYNEQFF. The CDR3 DNA follows: TGTGCCACCAGTGCAACTAGCGGGCGAGGGGCCTACAATGAGCAGTTCTTC. The chain carries TRBV24-1 and TRBJ2-1, with 9 bases aligning to TRBD2. The J segment lost 2 bases and the V segment lost 5 bases, leaving 9 bases of the junction unmatched. The CDR3 loop spans 17 amino acids. From germline, CDR1 is KGHDR and CDR2 SFDVKD.

This chain links TRBV12-3 or TRBV12-4 with TRBJ2-5, with D perhaps TRBD2 (5 bases). The CDR3 spans 14 residues. Trimming stripped 3 bases from V and 1 base from J, with 9 bases between. CDR3 amino acids: CASSLSSSQETQYF. The CDR3 region has the DNA TGTGCCAGCAGTTTGTCTAGCAGCCAAGAGACCCAGTACTTC.

In this sample, this clonotype turned up a few times. This chain links TRBV20-1 with TRBJ2-5; 13 bases fit TRBD2. The trim removed 3 bases at V and 4 bases at J, leaving 8 bases unmatched. Germline V CDR1 and CDR2: DFQATT, SNEGSKA (reference sequence). The length of the CDR3 is 16 residues. The CDR3 is CSARALTSGGRETQYF. The CDR3 coding sequence is TGCAGTGCTAGGGCCCTGACTAGCGGGGGGCGAGAGACCCAGTACTTC.

About this clonotype: Compared with germline, one end of the junction differs, possibly owing to a read error. The rearrangement joins TRBV28 to TRBJ2-1; no reliable D call. The CDR3 extends over 13 amino acids. Germline loops: CDR1 MDHEN, CDR2 SYDVKM. The CDR3, as DNA: TGTGTCAGCAGTTTTTTAGCAGGCAATGAGCAGTTCTTC. It codes for CVSSFLAGNEQFF.

This clonotype was found a few times. The chain couples TRBV3-1 to TRBJ1-5; D remains ambiguous. The CDR3 runs to 14 residues. Trimming cost V 3 bases and J 5 bases, with 11 bases left between them. Germline V lookup: CDR1 LGHDT, CDR2 YNNKEL (reference sequence). The CDR3 DNA reads TGTGCCAGCAGCCAGTGGCAGAGCGATCAGCCCCAGCATTTT. This sequence encodes CASSQWQSDQPQHF.

V is TRBV28 and J is TRBJ1-5; 10 positions match TRBD1. The CDR3 covers 18 residues. V was pared by 2 bases and J by 3 bases, with 10 bases of the junction left unmatched. From germline, CDR1 is MDHEN and CDR2 SYDVKM. The CDR3 sequence is CASSLAHSTGGVNQPQHF. CDR3 bases: TGTGCCAGCAGTTTAGCCCACTCGACAGGGGGCGTCAATCAGCCCCAGCATTTT.

This clonotype was seen a handful of times. This chain links TRBV2 with TRBJ2-7; tentatively, D is TRBD2 (6 bases). Germline CDR1 SNHLY, CDR2 FYNNEI. V was pared by 6 bases and J by 5 bases, with 11 bases between. This CDR3 is 12 amino acids long. The CDR3 protein is CASRELADEQYF. CDR3 bases: TGTGCCAGCAGAGAACTAGCAGACGAGCAGTACTTC.

This clonotype showed up just a few times. The V call is TRBV5-6, the J call TRBJ2-3; 7 bases fit TRBD2. The length of the CDR3 is 14 residues. Looked up from germline, CDR1 is SGHDT and CDR2 is YYEEEE. The V gene end was trimmed by 3 bases and the J gene end by 2 bases; junction bases not matched to a gene: 3. In nucleotides, the CDR3 is TGTGCCAGCAGCTACCGGGACTACACAGATACGCAGTATTTT. It encodes CASSYRDYTDTQYF.

This clonotype was seen only a few times. The chain carries TRBV12-3 or TRBV12-4 and TRBJ2-5; D call uncertain. This CDR3 contains 12 residues. With 2 bases removed from V and 7 bases from J, the gap between germline ends came to 8 bases. Here the CDR3 reads CASSLLGVTQYF. The CDR3 region has the DNA TGTGCCAGCAGTTTACTAGGAGTGACCCAGTACTTC.

The chain couples TRBV7-2 to TRBJ2-7; 11 nucleotides align to TRBD2. Germline CDR1 and CDR2: SGHTA and FQGNSA. V gave up 3 bases and J gave up 7 bases; unmatched junction bases: 8. This CDR3 region has 15 residues. The CDR3 spells CASSLLGIAGGEQYF. In DNA, the CDR3 is TGTGCCAGCAGCTTGCTCGGGATAGCGGGGGGGGAGCAGTACTTC.

The chain links TRBV6-1 to TRBJ1-2, with TRBD1 matching over 7 bases. Per germline, CDR1 MNHNS and CDR2 SASEGT. This CDR3 has 12 amino acids. Trimming at V came to 7 bases and at J to 6 bases, leaving 5 bases not matched to a gene. DNA for the CDR3: TGTGCCAGCACGGACAGGTTGGATGGCTACACCTTC. Translation gives CASTDRLDGYTF.

The chain links TRBV6-6 to TRBJ2-3; 10 bases map to TRBD2. Trimming cost V 0 bases and J 8 bases; bases outside gene matches: 2. Germline V gene sequence: CDR1 MNHNY, CDR2 SVGAGI (reference sequence). The CDR3 has 14 amino acids. CDR3 nucleotides: TGTGCCAGCAGTTACTCCACTAGCGGGGTTACGCAGTATTTT. This sequence encodes CASSYSTSGVTQYF.

The chain's CDR3 is CAIRRGRQGETEAFF. In DNA, the CDR3 is TGTGCCATCAGAAGGGGCCGACAGGGCGAAACTGAAGCTTTCTTT. The chain employs TRBV10-3 and TRBJ1-1; 7 bases fit TRBD1. CDR3 length: 15 amino acids. J gave up 5 bases and V 6 bases, and 12 bases lay outside the gene matches. CDR1 is ENHRY and CDR2 is SYGVKD in the germline V gene.

Here the CDR3 reads CSASSSSNTGELFF. DNA of the CDR3: TGCAGTGCTAGTTCTAGCTCTAACACCGGGGAGCTGTTTTTT. The rearrangement uses TRBV20-1 and TRBJ2-2; D perhaps matches TRBD2 (5 bases). Trimming stripped 3 bases from V and 2 bases from J, with 10 bases between. CDR1 DFQATT and CDR2 SNEGSKA come from the germline V gene (reference sequence). The CDR3 is 14 amino acids.

This chain links TRBV3-1 with TRBJ1-1; no clear D. Trimming removed 2 bases at V and 1 base at J, with 14 bases between. Germline V gene lookup returns CDR1 LGHDT and CDR2 YNNKEL (reference sequence). CDR3 length equals 16 residues. This chain's CDR3 is CASSQLVVGPNTEAFF. The CDR3 DNA reads TGTGCCAGCAGCCAATTGGTCGTCGGGCCGAACACTGAAGCTTTCTTT.